These T cell receptor beta chains were read from a single sample in a study of CD8 T cells in ankylosing spondylitis. TCRdb ran MiXCR on the 5' RACE reads and lists one entry per CDR3 protein. This sample has 180,000 or so distinct CDR3 sequences, with more than 9% found just once. The sample taken for sequencing was blood, either unsorted or a sorted T cell fraction (not recorded which). The source is a male donor with ankylosing spondylitis or in good health (not recorded which). CDR3s include the opening cysteine and the closing phenylalanine or tryptophan. A D gene is named only where the DNA matches it firmly. Size values are once, few and many counts, or a class for expanded clones, and some rows have none.

length: 17
J: TRBJ2-7
D: TRBD2
V: TRBV7-8
size: .
DNA: TGTGCCAGCAGCTCCCTTCGGGCTAGCGGGAGTTCCTACGAGCAGTACTTC
CDR3: CASSSLRASGSSYEQYF

length: 15
J: TRBJ2-3
D: TRBD2
V: TRBV5-6
size: few
DNA: TGTGCCAGCAGCACTGGGACTAGAACCACAGATACGCAGTATTTT
CDR3: CASSTGTRTTDTQYF

length: 15
J: TRBJ1-3
D: .
V: TRBV20-1
size: few
DNA: TGCAGTGCCGGACGGATGGGGACCTCTGGAAACACCATATATTTT
CDR3: CSAGRMGTSGNTIYF

length: 14
J: TRBJ2-3
D: TRBD2
V: TRBV27
size: many
DNA: TGTGCCAGCAAGGTTCGCGGGAGTGCAGATACGCAGTATTTT
CDR3: CASKVRGSADTQYF

length: 12
J: TRBJ2-7
D: .
V: TRBV5-1
size: few
DNA: TGCGCCAGCAGCGCCCAGGGTAACAAGCAGTACTTC
CDR3: CASSAQGNKQYF

length: 14
J: TRBJ2-3
D: .
V: TRBV5-5
size: many
DNA: TGTGCCAGCTCCCGGGTCCTACGCACAGATACGCAGTATTTT
CDR3: CASSRVLRTDTQYF

length: 12
J: TRBJ2-5
D: .
V: TRBV20-1
size: many
DNA: TGCAGTGCTAGATGGATGGAGGAGACCCAGTACTTC
CDR3: CSARWMEETQYF

length: 14
J: TRBJ1-5
D: .
V: TRBV6-1
size: .
DNA: TGTGCCAGCAGTGAAGCGTCAGTTAGGCAGCCCCAGCATTTT
CDR3: CASSEASVRQPQHF

length: 17
J: TRBJ2-4
D: .
V: TRBV10-2
size: .
DNA: TGCGCCAGCAGTGAGCATGGCCGTGCCTTAGCCAAAAACATTCAGTACTTC
CDR3: CASSEHGRALAKNIQYF

length: 13
J: TRBJ2-5
D: .
V: TRBV11-2
size: many
DNA: TGTGCCAGCAGCGTCTTATACCAAGAGACCCAGTACTTC
CDR3: CASSVLYQETQYF

length: 14
J: TRBJ2-3
D: .
V: TRBV6-5
size: many
DNA: TGTGCCAGCAGATCTGGACTGAAGGGGGATACGCAGTATTTT
CDR3: CASRSGLKGDTQYF

length: 17
J: TRBJ2-3
D: .
V: TRBV5-1
size: many
DNA: TGCGCCAGCAGCTTGGCGCCGTGGAGCGGGAGCACAGATACGCAGTATTTT
CDR3: CASSLAPWSGSTDTQYF

length: 15
J: TRBJ2-2
D: .
V: TRBV11-3
size: few
DNA: TGTGCCAGCAGCTTAGGTCCAGGGGTAACCGGGGAGCTGTTTTTT
CDR3: CASSLGPGVTGELFF

length: 17
J: TRBJ1-6
D: TRBD1
V: TRBV5-1
size: many
DNA: TGCGCCAGCAGCTTGGGGCCTGGGACAGCCGTGGGCTCACCCCTCCACTTT
CDR3: CASSLGPGTAVGSPLHF

length: 13
J: TRBJ2-3
D: .
V: TRBV6-6
size: many
DNA: TGTGCCAGCTACAGCGGGTATGCAGATACGCAGTATTTT
CDR3: CASYSGYADTQYF

length: 16
J: TRBJ2-1
D: .
V: TRBV29-1
size: many
DNA: TGCAGCGTTGAAGGGGGGGTCCAGAGCTCCTACAATGAGCAGTTCTTC
CDR3: CSVEGGVQSSYNEQFF

length: 15
J: TRBJ1-6
D: .
V: TRBV28
size: .
DNA: TGTGCCAGCAGTCCCACCGCCAGCGGGGGTTCACCCCTCCACTTT
CDR3: CASSPTASGGSPLHF

length: 15
J: TRBJ1-5
D: .
V: TRBV12-3/TRBV12-4
size: many
DNA: TGTGCCAGCACCATTGAATCCAGGGAGGATCAGCCCCAGCATTTT
CDR3: CASTIESREDQPQHF

length: 15
J: TRBJ1-2
D: .
V: TRBV20-1
size: many
DNA: TGCAGTGCTAGAGACCCCAGGAAAGCTAACTATGGCTACACCTTC
CDR3: CSARDPRKANYGYTF

length: 14
J: TRBJ2-1
D: .
V: TRBV6-2/TRBV6-3
size: many
DNA: TGTGCCAGCACCGGGGACACCACCTACAATGAGCAGTTCTTC
CDR3: CASTGDTTYNEQFF

length: 15
J: TRBJ2-1
D: TRBD2
V: TRBV14
size: many
DNA: TGTGCCAGCAGCCAGCGGGGGAACCGTCTGAATGAGCAGTTCTTC
CDR3: CASSQRGNRLNEQFF

length: 12
J: TRBJ2-3
D: .
V: TRBV29-1
size: many
DNA: TGCAGCACAAACAGGGGCACAGATACGCAGTATTTT
CDR3: CSTNRGTDTQYF

length: 16
J: TRBJ2-2
D: .
V: TRBV5-5
size: many
DNA: TGTGCCAGCAGCTTGCAGGGTGACGCGAACACCGGGGAGCTGTTTTTT
CDR3: CASSLQGDANTGELFF

length: 15
J: TRBJ1-5
D: .
V: TRBV5-1
size: many
DNA: TGCGCCAGCAGCTTGGTGGCAGGGGGCAATCAGCCCCAGCATTTT
CDR3: CASSLVAGGNQPQHF

length: 13
J: TRBJ2-7
D: .
V: TRBV2
size: .
DNA: TGTGCCACAGGGGGGCTATTAACCTACGAGCAGTACTTC
CDR3: CATGGLLTYEQYF

length: 14
J: TRBJ2-7
D: TRBD1
V: TRBV16
size: .
DNA: TGTGCCAGCAGCCAGCGGGACAGGGATTACGAGCAGTACTTC
CDR3: CASSQRDRDYEQYF

length: 14
J: TRBJ2-3
D: .
V: TRBV11-2
size: .
DNA: TGTGCCAGCAGCTTGGACCCCCTGAAGGATACGCAGTATTTT
CDR3: CASSLDPLKDTQYF

length: 16
J: TRBJ1-1
D: .
V: TRBV7-2
size: .
DNA: TGTGCCAGCAGCCTAGGACAAGGGACTCCGAACACTGAAGCTTTCTTT
CDR3: CASSLGQGTPNTEAFF

length: 15
J: TRBJ2-4
D: TRBD1
V: TRBV20-1
size: .
DNA: TGCAGTGCTGAATTCCGCCGGGACAGCCTAAACATTCAGTACTTC
CDR3: CSAEFRRDSLNIQYF

length: 15
J: TRBJ1-5
D: .
V: TRBV15
size: .
DNA: TGTGCCACCAGCAGAGAAGAGGCAGGGCCGCCGCCCCAGCATTTT
CDR3: CATSREEAGPPPQHF

length: 16
J: TRBJ2-5
D: .
V: TRBV11-2
size: .
DNA: TGTGCCAGCAGCTTAGTGAGGGCTAGCGCTCAAGAGACCCAGTACTTC
CDR3: CASSLVRASAQETQYF

length: 15
J: TRBJ2-2
D: .
V: TRBV3-1
size: many
DNA: TGTGCCAGCAGCCTTTCCTCAGGGGACACCGGGGAGCTGTTTTTT
CDR3: CASSLSSGDTGELFF

length: 15
J: TRBJ2-3
D: TRBD2
V: TRBV29-1
size: many
DNA: TGCAGCGTTGGAAAAAGCGGGACCGACACAGATACGCAGTATTTT
CDR3: CSVGKSGTDTDTQYF

length: 17
J: TRBJ1-1
D: .
V: TRBV5-1
size: many
DNA: TGCGCCAGCAGCCCCGGGCTAGAAGGACGGACGAACACTGAAGCTTTCTTT
CDR3: CASSPGLEGRTNTEAFF

length: 13
J: TRBJ1-5
D: TRBD1
V: TRBV30
size: many
DNA: TGTGCCTGGACAGGGGGCTGGGGTCAGCCCCAGCATTTT
CDR3: CAWTGGWGQPQHF

length: 15
J: TRBJ2-3
D: TRBD1
V: TRBV20-1
size: many
DNA: TGCAGTGCTAGAGGCGCGCAGGGGGCTACAGATACGCAGTATTTT
CDR3: CSARGAQGATDTQYF

length: 19
J: TRBJ2-3
D: .
V: TRBV11-1
size: .
DNA: TGTGCCAGCAGCTCCGAGGACGACAGAAAATACCTCTGGACAGATACGCAGTATTTT
CDR3: CASSSEDDRKYLWTDTQYF

length: 14
J: TRBJ2-1
D: .
V: TRBV5-1
size: many
DNA: TGCGCCAGCAGCTTGGGAGCCAGGGAAAATGAGCAGTTCTTC
CDR3: CASSLGARENEQFF

length: 14
J: TRBJ1-3
D: .
V: TRBV20-1
size: many
DNA: TGCAGTGCTAGGGGGTTGGCTTCTGGAAACACCATATATTTT
CDR3: CSARGLASGNTIYF

length: 17
J: TRBJ2-5
D: .
V: TRBV4-1
size: many
DNA: TGCGCCAGCAGCCAAGGAGGGTTCGATTGGGGGCAAGAGACCCAGTACTTC
CDR3: CASSQGGFDWGQETQYF

length: 16
J: TRBJ2-1
D: TRBD1
V: TRBV4-3
size: few
DNA: TGCGCCAGCAGCCTAGGACAGGGGGCCTTCAACAATGAGCAGTTCTTC
CDR3: CASSLGQGAFNNEQFF